This TCR beta chain was obtained from a study of blood T cell repertoires in COVID-19. The length of the CDR3 is 14 residues. CDR1 and CDR2 from the germline V gene are SGHKS and YYEKEE (reference sequence). V lost 4 bases, J lost 1 base, and 5 bases stayed unmatched. In the original workflow: Estimation of nucleated cell counts relied on the amplification of reference gene primers. Generated by immunoSEQ multiplex PCR, the TCRdb table keeps only in-frame clones and is missing some. V, J and clone size are those of that table, while D and trimming were read from the DNA. Among approximately 100,000 clones listed, about 80% were seen once.

The chain is built from TRBV5-5 and TRBJ2-7; 7 bases line up with TRBD1. The sample was peripheral blood. The origin of this receptor is a woman aged 80 or older with active or convalescent COVID-19. The CDR3 loop is CASSTGTDSYEQYF. CDR3 DNA: TGTGCCAGCAGCACCGGGACAGATTCCTACGAGCAGTACTTC.